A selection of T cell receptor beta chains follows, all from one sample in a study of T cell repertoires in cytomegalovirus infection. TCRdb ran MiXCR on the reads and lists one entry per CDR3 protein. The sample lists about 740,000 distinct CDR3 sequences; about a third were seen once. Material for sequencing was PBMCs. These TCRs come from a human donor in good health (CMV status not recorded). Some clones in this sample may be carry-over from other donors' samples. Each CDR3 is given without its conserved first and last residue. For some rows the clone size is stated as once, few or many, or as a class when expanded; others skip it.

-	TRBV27	ASHGEREGNTGELF
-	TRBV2	ASISGLAGGQQETQY
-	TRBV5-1	ASSSWYMTDTQY
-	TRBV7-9	ASSDATVMNTEAF
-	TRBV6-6	ASSYPGTSDEQY
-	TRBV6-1	ATVPFLGTEAF
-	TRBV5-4	ASSLEYANYGYT
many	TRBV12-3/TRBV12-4	ASSLRGGPKDTQY
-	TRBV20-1	SGEKKTGQGYT
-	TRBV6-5	ASSYSMSSTGELF
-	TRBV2	DSSPGATNEKLF
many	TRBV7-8	ASSTSQGAGSEAF
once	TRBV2	ASSVLAEGSEQF
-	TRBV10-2	ASSEYGSRDEPQH
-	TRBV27	ASSSPAQGAHEQY
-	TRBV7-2	ASRLAGEAVELF
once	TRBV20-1	SARATGNRDYGYT
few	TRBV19	ASSKGVDYYEQY
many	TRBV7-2	ASSLVRVGDTQY
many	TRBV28	ASSIPGLAGDYEQY
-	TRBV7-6	ASSFGFAESEAF
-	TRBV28	ASSWHPDTLYYEQY
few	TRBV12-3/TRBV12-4	ASSSSGDSDNSPLH
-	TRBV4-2	ASIQDREAGANVLT
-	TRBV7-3	ASSLIASGIYNEQF
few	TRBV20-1	SAPSGDTKVPVRAQH
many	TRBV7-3	ASSLTSSSEQY
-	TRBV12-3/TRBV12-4	ASSPSGASSYNSPLH
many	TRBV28	ASSPRGDQPQH
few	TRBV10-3	AITPLGRHARHVQY
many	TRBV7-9	ASSLTGEGEQY
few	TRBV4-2	ASSQDWGSRDTEAF
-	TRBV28	ASSLPADNSALH
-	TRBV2	ASSDLAGRGELF
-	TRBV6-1	ATRKGLEQY
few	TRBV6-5	ASSREQKIYSNQPQH
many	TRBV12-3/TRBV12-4	ASSRTGFGNQPQH
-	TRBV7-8	ASSLGGGPGNTIY
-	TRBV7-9	ASSSDRSPGANVLT